The rows below give T cell receptor beta chains drawn from one sample of a study of OX40 agonist ivuxolimab in advanced cancers. The repertoire was sequenced with immunoSEQ multiplex PCR; TCRdb's copy has only in-frame clones and lacks some. The sample lists about 80,000 clones, approximately 92% occurring once. Here the sequenced sample was CD4+ or CD8+ T cells sorted from blood, taken in a trial of the OX40 agonist ivuxolimab. The receptor set was obtained from an adult with an advanced solid tumor such as melanoma, head and neck, liver or kidney cancer. Each CDR3 is given with its conserved first and last residue. The D gene is left open where the match is weak. Clone size is shown for a subset of rows, as once, few, many or a class of expanded clone.

d_call j_call clone_size v_call cdr3_aa cdr3_nt
- TRBJ2-2 few TRBV5-6 CASSSGDTNTGELFF TGTGCCAGCAGCTCAGGCGATACGAACACCGGGGAGCTGTTTTTT
- TRBJ1-1 medium-sized TRBV9 CASSVEAGNYEAFF TGTGCCAGCAGCGTAGAGGCAGGCAATTATGAAGCTTTCTTT
- TRBJ1-2 - TRBV29-1 CSVRQINYGYTF TGCAGCGTTAGACAGATCAACTATGGCTACACCTTC
- TRBJ2-6 - TRBV7-9 CASSFGANVLTF TGTGCCAGCAGCTTTGGGGCCAACGTCCTGACTTTC
- TRBJ2-3 - TRBV6-6 CASSPRKVDSTDTQYF TGTGCCAGCAGCCCGCGGAAAGTGGACAGCACAGATACGCAGTATTTT
- TRBJ2-3 - TRBV9 CASSVASGSSTDTQYF TGTGCCAGCAGCGTAGCTTCGGGCAGTTCCACAGATACGCAGTATTTT
- TRBJ1-2 - TRBV11-2 CASSRPGFYGYTF TGTGCCAGCAGCCGACCCGGGTTCTATGGCTACACCTTC
- TRBJ2-7 - TRBV15 CATSRETGPYEQYF TGTGCCACCAGCAGAGAGACAGGACCCTACGAGCAGTACTTC
TRBD1 TRBJ1-2 few TRBV9 CASSTRQGANYGYTF TGTGCCAGCAGCACCCGACAGGGCGCTAACTATGGCTACACCTTC
TRBD1 TRBJ2-7 - TRBV27 CASSRGQGYEQYF TGTGCCAGCTCCCGGGGACAGGGTTACGAGCAGTACTTC
TRBD1 TRBJ1-1 - TRBV12-5 CAIEDRSSEAFF TGTGCTATCGAGGACAGGTCGTCAGAAGCTTTCTTT
- TRBJ1-2 - TRBV6-5 CASSYSTAGVYGYTF TGTGCCAGCAGTTACTCGACGGCAGGAGTCTATGGCTACACCTTC
TRBD1 TRBJ1-1 - TRBV5-4 CASSLEGGEDTEAFF TGTGCCAGCAGCTTGGAAGGGGGCGAGGACACTGAAGCTTTCTTT
- TRBJ2-5 - TRBV15 CATSREGGLYQETQYF TGTGCCACCAGCAGGGAGGGCGGTCTGTACCAAGAGACCCAGTACTTC
- TRBJ2-2 once TRBV27 CASSFVRVVPGELFF TGTGCCAGCAGTTTTGTCAGGGTGGTCCCCGGGGAGCTGTTTTTT
TRBD2 TRBJ2-5 - TRBV7-7 CASSSGTSSQETQYF TGTGCCAGCAGCTCCGGGACTAGTTCTCAAGAGACCCAGTACTTC
- TRBJ2-7 - TRBV10-1 CASSCSYEQYF TGCGCCAGCAGTTGCTCCTACGAGCAGTACTTC
TRBD2 TRBJ2-5 - TRBV7-2 CASTAGGPLETQYF TGTGCCAGCACGGCGGGGGGGCCGCTTGAGACCCAGTACTTC
TRBD2 TRBJ2-1 - TRBV4-1 CASSQDPSGGAFNEQFF TGCGCCAGCAGCCAAGACCCGAGCGGGGGGGCTTTTAATGAGCAGTTCTTC
- TRBJ2-7 - TRBV7-3 CASSFYVGGLIYEQYF TGTGCCAGCAGCTTTTACGTGGGGGGCCTTATCTACGAGCAGTACTTC
- TRBJ2-7 - TRBV19 CASSSGYEQYF TGTGCCAGTAGCTCCGGGTACGAGCAGTACTTC
TRBD2 TRBJ2-7 once TRBV13 CASSPYSGGVHEQYF TGTGCCAGCAGCCCATATAGCGGGGGCGTGCACGAGCAGTACTTC
TRBD1 TRBJ1-1 - TRBV11-2 CASSLDYSTGWRPNTEAFF TGTGCCAGCAGCTTAGATTATTCGACAGGGTGGCGTCCTAACACTGAAGCTTTCTTT
- TRBJ1-2 - TRBV5-6 CASSLLGQIYYGYTF TGTGCCAGCAGCTTGCTTGGACAGATTTACTATGGCTACACCTTC
- TRBJ1-1 - TRBV21-1 CASSTPGGGQMNTEAFF TGTGCCAGCAGCACCCCGGGGGGTGGACAGATGAACACTGAAGCTTTCTTT
TRBD1 TRBJ1-5 once TRBV15 CATSQGVFNQPQHF TGTGCCACCAGCCAGGGGGTATTCAATCAGCCCCAGCATTTT
- TRBJ1-5 - TRBV5-6 CASSLMLSGNQPQHF TGTGCCAGCAGCTTGATGCTCTCGGGCAATCAGCCCCAGCATTTT
- TRBJ2-3 - TRBV9 CASSSKTDTQYF TGTGCCAGCAGCTCAAAAACAGATACGCAGTATTTT
TRBD1 TRBJ2-1 - TRBV19 CASSIDQTGGYNEQFF TGTGCCAGTAGTATAGATCAGACAGGGGGCTACAATGAGCAGTTCTTC
- TRBJ2-2 - TRBV27 CASSFAAANTGELFF TGTGCCAGCAGTTTCGCGGCCGCGAACACCGGGGAGCTGTTTTTT
- TRBJ1-2 - TRBV2 CASSERGSVDGYTF TGTGCCAGCAGCGAACGGGGTAGCGTAGATGGCTACACCTTC
TRBD1 TRBJ2-5 - TRBV9 CASSAGQGVVETQYF TGTGCCAGCAGCGCCGGACAGGGGGTGGTGGAGACCCAGTACTTC
- TRBJ1-4 - TRBV5-6 CASSSWPGGRGEKLFF TGTGCCAGCAGCTCTTGGCCGGGAGGGCGGGGTGAAAAACTGTTTTTT
- TRBJ2-2 - TRBV29-1 CSVDEENTGELFF TGCAGCGTAGACGAGGAGAACACCGGGGAGCTGTTTTTT
- TRBJ1-5 - TRBV10-3 CAISESGGGAQHF TGTGCCATCAGTGAGTCGGGCGGGGGCGCCCAGCATTTT
TRBD1 TRBJ1-6 - TRBV19 CASSITGGDSPLHF TGTGCCAGTAGTATCACAGGGGGAGATTCACCCCTCCACTTT
- TRBJ2-1 - TRBV5-6 CASSPGRSSYNEQFF TGTGCCAGCAGCCCGGGCCGTAGCTCCTACAATGAGCAGTTCTTC
TRBD1 TRBJ2-5 - TRBV18 CASSRGQGMETQYF TGTGCCAGCTCGCGAGGACAGGGGATGGAGACCCAGTACTTC
TRBD2 TRBJ2-7 - TRBV2 CASSEGGTSLYEQYF TGTGCCAGCAGTGAAGGCGGGACTAGCCTATACGAGCAGTACTTC
- TRBJ2-3 - TRBV27 CASSSLGDTQYF TGTGCCAGCAGTTCATTGGGAGATACGCAGTATTTT
- TRBJ1-1 - TRBV27 CASRPIPGLIMNTEAFF TGTGCCAGCAGACCAATACCGGGACTGATTATGAACACTGAAGCTTTCTTT
TRBD2 TRBJ2-3 - TRBV7-2 CASSLRGGTHTDTQYF TGTGCCAGCAGCCTCCGCGGGGGGACCCACACAGATACGCAGTATTTT
TRBD2 TRBJ2-1 - TRBV7-9 CASSLMMGLAGNNEQFF TGTGCCAGCAGCTTAATGATGGGACTAGCGGGAAACAATGAGCAGTTCTTC
TRBD1 TRBJ1-1 - TRBV11-3 CASHQGANTEAFF TGTGCCAGCCACCAGGGGGCAAACACTGAAGCTTTCTTT
- TRBJ1-4 - TRBV7-2 CASTALGEGYEKLFF TGTGCCAGCACCGCGCTGGGGGAGGGGTATGAAAAACTGTTTTTT
TRBD1 TRBJ1-2 - TRBV11-2 CASSLGTGTNYGYTF TGTGCCAGCAGCTTAGGGACAGGGACTAACTATGGCTACACCTTC
- TRBJ2-5 - TRBV29-1 CSARQRQETQYF TGCAGCGCCCGACAGCGTCAAGAGACCCAGTACTTC
TRBD1 TRBJ2-2 - TRBV4-3 CASSQDGQGGGELFF TGCGCCAGCAGCCAAGATGGACAGGGTGGCGGGGAGCTGTTTTTT
TRBD2 TRBJ2-3 - TRBV27 CASSFLLAATSTQYF TGTGCCAGCAGTTTCCTACTAGCGGCTACAAGTACGCAGTATTTT
- TRBJ2-7 - TRBV13 CASSLPGQSHYEQYF TGTGCCAGCAGCTTACCCGGACAGAGTCACTACGAGCAGTACTTC
TRBD1 TRBJ2-1 - TRBV29-1 CSVGGRQGVYEQFF TGCAGCGTTGGGGGGCGACAGGGGGTCTATGAGCAGTTCTTC
TRBD2 TRBJ2-5 - TRBV7-9 CASSLVLSTSRETQYF TGTGCCAGCAGCTTAGTTTTATCGACTAGCCGGGAGACCCAGTACTTC
TRBD1 TRBJ2-1 - TRBV10-2 CASSEWGQGSYNEQFF TGCGCCAGCAGTGAGTGGGGACAGGGCTCCTACAATGAGCAGTTCTTC
- TRBJ2-2 - TRBV5-8 CASSRDGGENTGELFF TGTGCCAGCAGCCGGGACGGAGGAGAGAACACCGGGGAGCTGTTTTTT
- TRBJ1-2 - TRBV9 CASSAGLGADGYTF TGTGCCAGCAGCGCAGGACTAGGGGCGGATGGCTACACCTTC